This is a list of T cell receptor beta chains from one sample in a study of blood T cells in healthy people across ages. TCRdb reanalysed the 5' RACE reads using MiXCR and keeps one entry per CDR3 protein. This table holds some 1.5 million distinct CDR3 sequences, about 30% found once. Sequenced sample: blood. The receptor set was obtained from a woman under 40 in good health. Both conserved end residues are part of each CDR3. Each record gives: clone size, D gene, J gene, V gene, CDR3 DNA, CDR3 protein. The D gene is left open where the match is weak. A clone size is listed for some rows: how often the clone was seen (once, few, many), or a class if it is expanded.

>few|TRBD2|TRBJ2-7|TRBV20-1
TGCAGTGTTGGGACTAGCGGTTACTACGAGCAGTACTTC
CSVGTSGYYEQYF
>few|TRBD1|TRBJ2-1|TRBV12-5
TGTGCTAGTGGTTTGGTAATACAGGGGGCCAATGAGCAGTTCTTC
CASGLVIQGANEQFF
>many|TRBD2|TRBJ2-7|TRBV20-1
TGCAGTGCCACCGGGACTAGCGGAACCTACGAGCAGTACTTC
CSATGTSGTYEQYF
>many|TRBD2|TRBJ2-1|TRBV20-1
TGCAGTGCTATAGGGACTAGCGGGTTCCCCCGCCGGGATGAGCAGTTCTTC
CSAIGTSGFPRRDEQFF
>once|TRBD1|TRBJ1-1|TRBV11-2
TGTGCCAGCAGCTTTCAGGGGGCGCGCACTGAAGCTTTCTTT
CASSFQGARTEAFF
>-|-|TRBJ2-3|TRBV7-2
TGTGCCAGCAGCTGCGGGAACCTTCAAGATACGCAGTATTTT
CASSCGNLQDTQYF
>many|-|TRBJ2-7|TRBV6-2/TRBV6-3
TGTGCCAGCAGTTATCCCGAAAGGGCCAACGAGCAGTACTTC
CASSYPERANEQYF
>many|-|TRBJ2-7|TRBV5-1
TGCGCCAGCAGCCGATCCCCTGGTGCGGGGGCTGAGTACTTC
CASSRSPGAGAEYF
>-|TRBD1|TRBJ2-5|TRBV5-1
TGCGCCAGCAGCTCGGGACAGGGAATCGAGACCCAGTACTTC
CASSSGQGIETQYF
>many|-|TRBJ2-3|TRBV5-1
TGCGCCAGCAGCTCGTTGGAGACAGATACGCAGTATTTT
CASSSLETDTQYF
>-|TRBD2|TRBJ2-5|TRBV20-1
TGCAGTGCTGAGCTACTAGCGGGTACTGGCCAAGAGACCCAGTACTTC
CSAELLAGTGQETQYF
>many|TRBD2|TRBJ2-5|TRBV20-1
TGCAGTGCTAGAGCCCTACTAGCGGGGGGCCCACAAGAGACCCAGTACTTC
CSARALLAGGPQETQYF
>-|TRBD1|TRBJ2-5|TRBV20-1
TGCAGTGCTTACTGCCCGGGACAGGGGGAGGAGACCCAGTACTTC
CSAYCPGQGEETQYF
>many|-|TRBJ2-7|TRBV5-1
TGCGCCAGCAGCCTCTCCGGGACACTTACCTACGAGCAGTACTTC
CASSLSGTLTYEQYF
>-|-|TRBJ1-5|TRBV6-2/TRBV6-3
TGTGCCAGCAGGACATTGGTACGGGATCAGCCCCAGCATTTT
CASRTLVRDQPQHF
>many|TRBD2|TRBJ2-1|TRBV20-1
TGCAGTGCTAGAAGGGCTGGGACTAGCTCCTACAATGAGCAGTTCTTC
CSARRAGTSSYNEQFF
>-|TRBD1|TRBJ2-1|TRBV4-3
TGCGCCAGCAGCCACCCCGGACAGGGTCCGTTCTTC
CASSHPGQGPFF
>few|TRBD2|TRBJ2-7|TRBV20-1
TGCAGTGCTACTAGCGGGACCTCCTACGAGCAGTACTTC
CSATSGTSYEQYF
>many|TRBD2|TRBJ2-6|TRBV10-3
TGTGCCATCAGTGAGTCGGGGGGACTAATGGCCAACGTCCTGACTTTC
CAISESGGLMANVLTF
>-|TRBD1|TRBJ1-1|TRBV7-6
TGTGCCAGCAGCTTCGGACAGGGGATGAACACTGAAGCTTTCTTT
CASSFGQGMNTEAFF
>-|-|TRBJ1-1|TRBV20-1
TGCAGTGCTATCCTCGTCGGGTCCCCGAACACTGAAGCTTTCTTT
CSAILVGSPNTEAFF
>few|-|TRBJ2-4|TRBV3-1
TGTGCCAGCAGCCAAGGGGCGGTGAGAAACATTCAGTACTTC
CASSQGAVRNIQYF
>few|-|TRBJ2-5|TRBV6-1
TGTGCCAGCAGTGAAAACCGGCGAGAGACCCAGTACTTC
CASSENRRETQYF
>-|TRBD2|TRBJ2-7|TRBV2
TGTGCCAGCAGGTCTACCGGGACTAGCGGCCACGAGCAGTACTTC
CASRSTGTSGHEQYF
>-|-|TRBJ1-2|TRBV29-1
TGCAGCGTTGAAGGACAGTCGCCACTTGGCTATGGCTACACCTTC
CSVEGQSPLGYGYTF
>many|-|TRBJ2-5|TRBV5-1
TGCGCCAGCAGCACGGTAGGGACGAGAGAGACCCAGTACTTC
CASSTVGTRETQYF
>-|TRBD2|TRBJ2-1|TRBV7-2
TGTGCCAGCAGCTTCGCTAGCGGGGGGTTCTCCTACAATGAGCAGTTCTTC
CASSFASGGFSYNEQFF
>many|TRBD2|TRBJ2-7|TRBV20-1
TGCAGTGCTAGAGTTAGCGGGAGGGCCGAGCCCTACGAGCAGTACTTC
CSARVSGRAEPYEQYF
>-|TRBD2|TRBJ2-1|TRBV29-1
TGCAGCGTTGAAGATACGGGACTAGCGGGAGTCTCCTCCAATGAGCAGTTCTTC
CSVEDTGLAGVSSNEQFF
>many|-|TRBJ2-7|TRBV18
TGTGCCAGCTCACTGGCCGACAACTACGAGCAGTACTTC
CASSLADNYEQYF
>-|-|TRBJ2-7|TRBV2
TGTGCCAGCAGTGGAGTCAGGTACGAGCAGTACTTC
CASSGVRYEQYF
>-|-|TRBJ1-2|TRBV12-3/TRBV12-4
TGTGCCAGCAGTTTAGTGTCCCCGGCAGGAGGCTATGGCTACACCTTC
CASSLVSPAGGYGYTF
>few|-|TRBJ2-3|TRBV7-3
TGTGCCAGCAGCTTACGGTTCGGGGGTACAGATACGCAGTATTTT
CASSLRFGGTDTQYF
>-|TRBD1|TRBJ2-7|TRBV29-1
TGCAGCGCCACAGGGGGGAACTCCTACGAGCAGTACTTC
CSATGGNSYEQYF
>-|-|TRBJ1-2|TRBV6-6
TGTGCCAGCAGTTACCGACAGGAAAATAACTATGGCTACACCTTC
CASSYRQENNYGYTF
>-|TRBD1|TRBJ2-2|TRBV5-1
TGCGCCAGCAGAGGGGACAGGGGGACCACGAACACCGGGGAGCTGTTTTTT
CASRGDRGTTNTGELFF
>-|TRBD2|TRBJ2-1|TRBV20-1
TGCAGTGCTCAGGTCGGTAGCGGGATCTCCTACAATGAGCAGTTCTTC
CSAQVGSGISYNEQFF
>few|-|TRBJ1-5|TRBV24-1
TGTGCCACCAGTGATGGAGGGGACGGTTATCAGCCCCAGCATTTT
CATSDGGDGYQPQHF
>-|TRBD2|TRBJ2-5|TRBV6-2/TRBV6-3
TGTGCCAGCAGCCGCCCACCGACTAGCGGGCTGGGGACCCAGTACTTC
CASSRPPTSGLGTQYF
>many|-|TRBJ1-1|TRBV7-9
TGTGCCAGCAGACCAACAGGGTGGACTGAAGCTTTCTTT
CASRPTGWTEAFF
>few|-|TRBJ2-1|TRBV2
TGTGCCAGCAGACTCCCCCCGGGGATCTTAGGAGGCAATGAGCAGTTCTTC
CASRLPPGILGGNEQFF
>-|-|TRBJ2-3|TRBV12-3/TRBV12-4
TGTGCCAGCAGTTCCCGTTACGGCACAGATACGCAGTATTTT
CASSSRYGTDTQYF
>few|-|TRBJ1-6|TRBV28
TGTGCCAGCAGTTTACAAGGTGGGACACCCCTCCACTTT
CASSLQGGTPLHF
>-|TRBD1|TRBJ2-7|TRBV6-2/TRBV6-3
TGTGCCAGCAGTTACACCGGGACAGGGTCCAAGCAGTACTTC
CASSYTGTGSKQYF
>-|TRBD1|TRBJ2-3|TRBV4-3
TGCGCCAACAGCCGGACCGGGACAGACCTCTCAGATACGCAGTATTTT
CANSRTGTDLSDTQYF